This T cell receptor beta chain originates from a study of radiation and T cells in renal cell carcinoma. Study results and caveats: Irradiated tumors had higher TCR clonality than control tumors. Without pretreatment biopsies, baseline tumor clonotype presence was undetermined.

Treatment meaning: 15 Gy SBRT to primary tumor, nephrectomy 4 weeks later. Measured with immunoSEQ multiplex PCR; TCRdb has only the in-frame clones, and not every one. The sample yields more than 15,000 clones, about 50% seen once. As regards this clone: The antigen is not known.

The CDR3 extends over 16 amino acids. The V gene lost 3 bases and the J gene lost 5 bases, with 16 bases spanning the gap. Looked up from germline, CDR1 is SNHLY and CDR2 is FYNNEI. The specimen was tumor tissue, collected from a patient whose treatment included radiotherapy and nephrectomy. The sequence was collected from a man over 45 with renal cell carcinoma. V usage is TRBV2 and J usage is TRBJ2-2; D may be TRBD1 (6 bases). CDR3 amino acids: CASSDLRQARTGELFF. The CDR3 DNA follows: TGTGCCAGCAGTGATCTACGACAGGCCCGAACCGGGGAGCTGTTTTTT.